This T cell receptor (beta chain) was captured in a study of prognosis after radiotherapy for stage I lung cancer. Study-wide context: SBRT spanned 3 to 5 fractions, reaching a biologically effective dose of at least 100 Gy.

This CDR3 is built from 16 residues. Germline V gene sequence: CDR1 SSHAT, CDR2 FNYEAQ (reference sequence). Genomic DNA was the source, and TCR beta CDR3 was amplified from it by two-round multiplex PCR. The first PCR round targeted every TRBV and TRBJ gene with specific primers. Via MiXCR, TCRdb re-called the multiplex PCR reads, giving one row per CDR3 protein. Here the sample spans over 20,000 distinct CDR3 sequences, under 40% being singletons. As regards this clonotype: Relative to the germline gene, one junction end is altered; a read error may explain this.

The clonotype originates from a donor over 45 with non-small cell lung cancer. Specimen: PBMCs, collected before or after stereotactic body radiation therapy (not recorded which). This chain uses TRBV7-7 with TRBJ2-3, with 7 bases aligning to TRBD1. Here the CDR3 DNA reads TGTGCTAGCAGCTTAGCAGGGGGATCCGGGCCAGATACGCAGTATTTT. Its protein is CASSLAGGSGPDTQYF.